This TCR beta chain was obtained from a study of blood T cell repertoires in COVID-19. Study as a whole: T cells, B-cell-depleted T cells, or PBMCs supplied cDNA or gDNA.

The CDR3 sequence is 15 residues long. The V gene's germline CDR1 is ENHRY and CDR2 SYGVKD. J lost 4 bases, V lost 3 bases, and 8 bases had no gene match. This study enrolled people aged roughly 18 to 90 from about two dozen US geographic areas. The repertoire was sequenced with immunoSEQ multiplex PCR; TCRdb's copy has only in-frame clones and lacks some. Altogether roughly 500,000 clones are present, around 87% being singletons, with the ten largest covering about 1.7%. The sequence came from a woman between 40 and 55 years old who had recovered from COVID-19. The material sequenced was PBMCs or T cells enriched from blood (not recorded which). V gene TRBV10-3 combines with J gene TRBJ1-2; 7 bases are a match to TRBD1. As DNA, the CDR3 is TGTGCCATCAGTGATTTTAGAGGGGGCGGCTATGGCTACACCTTC. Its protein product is CAISDFRGGGYGYTF.